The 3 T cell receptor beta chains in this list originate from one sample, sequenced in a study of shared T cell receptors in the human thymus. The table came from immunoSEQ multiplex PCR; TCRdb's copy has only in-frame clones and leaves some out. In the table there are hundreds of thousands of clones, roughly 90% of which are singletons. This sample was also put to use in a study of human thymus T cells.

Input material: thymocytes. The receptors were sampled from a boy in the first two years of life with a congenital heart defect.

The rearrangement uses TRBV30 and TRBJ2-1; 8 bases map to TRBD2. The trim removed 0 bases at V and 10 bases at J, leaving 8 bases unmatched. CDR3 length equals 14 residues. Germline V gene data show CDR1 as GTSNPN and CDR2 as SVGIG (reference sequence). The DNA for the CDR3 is TGTGCCTGGAGTGTGGGGACTAGGGTCCCCGAGCAGTTCTTC. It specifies CAWSVGTRVPEQFF. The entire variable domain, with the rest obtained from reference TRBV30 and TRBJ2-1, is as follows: SQTIHQWPATLVQPVGSPLSLECTVEGTSNPNLYWYRQAAGRGLQLLFYSVGIGQISSEVPQNLSASRPQDRQFILSSKKLLLSDSGFYLCAWSVGTRVPEQFFGPGTRLTVL.

The CDR3 loop is CASSSQVGTEAFF. For the CDR3, the DNA is TGTGCCAGCAGTTCACAGGTGGGGACTGAAGCTTTCTTT. The rearrangement uses TRBV6-5 and TRBJ1-1; the D gene is possibly TRBD1 (5 bases). V was pared by 4 bases and J by 5 bases, with 11 bases between. Germline V gene sequence: CDR1 MNHEY, CDR2 SVGAGI. This CDR3 spans 13 amino acids.

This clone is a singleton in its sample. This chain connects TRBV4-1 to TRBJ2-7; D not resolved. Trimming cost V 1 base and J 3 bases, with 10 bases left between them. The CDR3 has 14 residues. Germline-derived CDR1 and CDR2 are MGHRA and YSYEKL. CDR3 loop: CASSQAASGYEQYF. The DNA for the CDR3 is TGCGCCAGCAGCCAAGCCGCGTCAGGCTACGAGCAGTACTTC.